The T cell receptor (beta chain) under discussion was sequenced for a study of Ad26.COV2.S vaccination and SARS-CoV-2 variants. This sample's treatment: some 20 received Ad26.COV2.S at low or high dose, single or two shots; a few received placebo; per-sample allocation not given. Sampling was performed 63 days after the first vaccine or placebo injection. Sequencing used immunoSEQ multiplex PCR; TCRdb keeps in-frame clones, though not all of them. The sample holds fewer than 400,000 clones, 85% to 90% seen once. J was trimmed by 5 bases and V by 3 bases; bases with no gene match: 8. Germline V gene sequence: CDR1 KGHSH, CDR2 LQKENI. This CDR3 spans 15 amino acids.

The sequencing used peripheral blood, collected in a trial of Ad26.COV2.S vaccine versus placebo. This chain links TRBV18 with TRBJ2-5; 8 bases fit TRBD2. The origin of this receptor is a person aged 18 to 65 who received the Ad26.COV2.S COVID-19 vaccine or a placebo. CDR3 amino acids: CASSPQREIRETQYF. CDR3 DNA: TGTGCCAGCTCACCCCAGCGGGAGATCCGGGAGACCCAGTACTTC.